This is a list of T cell receptor beta chains from one sample in a study of control samples from healthy donors and cancer patients. The table came from immunoSEQ multiplex PCR; TCRdb's copy has only in-frame clones and leaves some out. The data contain 120,000 or so clones, around 94% of them singletons. The sequencing sample was made of PBMCs. Receptors originate from a man older than 75 with head and neck cancer. Both conserved end residues are part of each CDR3. A D gene is named only where the DNA matches it firmly. Clone size is shown for a subset of rows, as once, few, many or a class of expanded clone.

d_call: -
v_call: TRBV30
j_call: TRBJ1-3
clone_size: -
cdr3_aa: CAWSGTAGNTIYF
cdr3_nt: TGTGCCTGGAGTGGGACAGCCGGAAACACCATATATTTT

d_call: TRBD2
v_call: TRBV11-2
j_call: TRBJ2-5
clone_size: -
cdr3_aa: CASSVGTSGRYQETQYF
cdr3_nt: TGTGCCAGCAGCGTCGGGACTAGCGGGAGGTACCAAGAGACCCAGTACTTC

d_call: -
v_call: TRBV19
j_call: TRBJ1-5
clone_size: -
cdr3_aa: CASSITQGWSNQPQHF
cdr3_nt: TGTGCCAGTAGTATAACGCAGGGTTGGAGCAATCAGCCCCAGCATTTT

d_call: TRBD2
v_call: TRBV9
j_call: TRBJ2-7
clone_size: -
cdr3_aa: CASSVEAGRDYEQYF
cdr3_nt: TGTGCCAGCAGCGTAGAGGCTGGGAGGGACTACGAGCAGTACTTC

d_call: -
v_call: TRBV9
j_call: TRBJ2-2
clone_size: -
cdr3_aa: CASSVARTENTGELFF
cdr3_nt: TGTGCCAGCAGCGTAGCGCGGACAGAAAACACCGGGGAGCTGTTTTTT

d_call: -
v_call: TRBV19
j_call: TRBJ1-1
clone_size: once
cdr3_aa: CASSQRGAGFFAFF
cdr3_nt: TGTGCCAGTAGTCAACGGGGGGCCGGCTTTTTCGCTTTCTTT

d_call: -
v_call: TRBV14
j_call: TRBJ2-5
clone_size: -
cdr3_aa: CASSQEGLQETQYF
cdr3_nt: TGTGCCAGCAGCCAAGAGGGACTCCAAGAGACCCAGTACTTC

d_call: -
v_call: TRBV7-9
j_call: TRBJ2-4
clone_size: -
cdr3_aa: CASSFRGSGGIQYF
cdr3_nt: TGTGCCAGCAGCTTTCGGGGGAGCGGAGGCATTCAGTACTTC

d_call: -
v_call: TRBV4-3
j_call: TRBJ2-7
clone_size: -
cdr3_aa: CASSQGLGRSYEQYF
cdr3_nt: TGCGCCAGCAGCCAAGGTCTCGGCAGATCCTACGAGCAGTACTTC

d_call: -
v_call: TRBV11-2
j_call: TRBJ2-2
clone_size: -
cdr3_aa: CASSFQTANTGELFF
cdr3_nt: TGTGCCAGCAGCTTCCAGACGGCGAACACCGGGGAGCTGTTTTTT

d_call: -
v_call: TRBV6-5
j_call: TRBJ1-2
clone_size: -
cdr3_aa: CASILDRSYGYTF
cdr3_nt: -

d_call: TRBD2
v_call: TRBV6-5
j_call: TRBJ2-1
clone_size: -
cdr3_aa: CASSYSAGGAYNEQFF
cdr3_nt: TGTGCCAGCAGTTACTCGGCGGGGGGGGCTTACAATGAGCAGTTCTTC

d_call: -
v_call: TRBV7-2
j_call: TRBJ2-5
clone_size: -
cdr3_aa: CASRPQARGKETQYF
cdr3_nt: TGTGCCAGCAGACCCCAGGCCAGGGGAAAAGAGACCCAGTACTTC

d_call: -
v_call: TRBV7-9
j_call: TRBJ1-1
clone_size: once
cdr3_aa: CASSLFGGIYNTEAFF
cdr3_nt: TGTGCCAGCAGCTTATTTGGGGGAATTTATAACACTGAAGCTTTCTTT

d_call: -
v_call: TRBV19
j_call: TRBJ1-2
clone_size: -
cdr3_aa: CASSSYGGANYGYTF
cdr3_nt: TGTGCCAGTAGTAGTTATGGGGGAGCTAACTATGGCTACACCTTC

d_call: TRBD2
v_call: TRBV27
j_call: TRBJ2-7
clone_size: -
cdr3_aa: CASSLQPILAGGNEQYF
cdr3_nt: TGTGCCAGCAGTCTACAACCAATACTAGCGGGAGGAAACGAGCAGTACTTC

d_call: -
v_call: TRBV16
j_call: TRBJ2-5
clone_size: -
cdr3_aa: CASSQSRLGETQYF
cdr3_nt: TGTGCCAGCAGCCAATCGCGCCTGGGAGAGACCCAGTACTTC

d_call: -
v_call: TRBV6-2/TRBV6-3
j_call: TRBJ2-2
clone_size: -
cdr3_aa: CASSDLDRDTGELFF
cdr3_nt: TGTGCCAGCAGCGACTTAGATCGGGACACCGGGGAGCTGTTTTTT

d_call: -
v_call: TRBV5-4
j_call: TRBJ2-7
clone_size: -
cdr3_aa: CASSLDSPLGIEQYF
cdr3_nt: TGTGCCAGCAGCTTGGATTCCCCCCTAGGGATCGAGCAGTACTTC

d_call: TRBD1
v_call: TRBV9
j_call: TRBJ2-7
clone_size: -
cdr3_aa: CASSTTGGDTYEQYF
cdr3_nt: TGTGCCAGCAGCACCACAGGGGGCGACACCTACGAGCAGTACTTC

d_call: -
v_call: TRBV4-1
j_call: TRBJ1-6
clone_size: -
cdr3_aa: CASSQGGPISYNSPLHF
cdr3_nt: TGCGCCAGCAGCCAAGGGGGACCGATCTCCTATAATTCACCCCTCCACTTT

d_call: TRBD2
v_call: TRBV29-1
j_call: TRBJ2-5
clone_size: -
cdr3_aa: CSVSPRGEETQYF
cdr3_nt: TGCAGCGTGAGTCCGCGGGGGGAAGAGACCCAGTACTTC

d_call: -
v_call: TRBV5-1
j_call: TRBJ2-2
clone_size: -
cdr3_aa: CASSFNGQGELFF
cdr3_nt: TGCGCCAGCAGCTTTAACGGCCAGGGGGAGCTGTTTTTT

d_call: -
v_call: TRBV12-3/TRBV12-4
j_call: TRBJ2-1
clone_size: -
cdr3_aa: CASSFPNNEQFF
cdr3_nt: TGTGCCAGCAGTTTTCCTAACAATGAGCAGTTCTTC

d_call: TRBD1
v_call: TRBV30
j_call: TRBJ1-1
clone_size: -
cdr3_aa: CAWASGTGEGAFF
cdr3_nt: TGTGCCTGGGCGTCAGGGACAGGGGAAGGAGCTTTCTTT

d_call: TRBD2
v_call: TRBV10-3
j_call: TRBJ2-7
clone_size: once
cdr3_aa: CAISVTSGSYEQYF
cdr3_nt: TGTGCCATCAGTGTTACTAGCGGGAGTTACGAGCAGTACTTC

d_call: -
v_call: TRBV12-3/TRBV12-4
j_call: TRBJ1-1
clone_size: once
cdr3_aa: CASSFAANTEAFF
cdr3_nt: TGTGCCAGCAGTTTTGCGGCAAACACTGAAGCTTTCTTT

d_call: -
v_call: TRBV7-9
j_call: TRBJ1-2
clone_size: -
cdr3_aa: CASSLGGIGVNYGYTF
cdr3_nt: TGTGCCAGCAGCTTAGGGGGGATAGGGGTGAACTATGGCTACACCTTC

d_call: -
v_call: TRBV7-2
j_call: TRBJ1-1
clone_size: -
cdr3_aa: CASSLGRRRPTTEAFF
cdr3_nt: TGTGCCAGCAGCCTGGGCCGCAGGCGGCCTACCACTGAAGCTTTCTTT

d_call: -
v_call: TRBV6-5
j_call: TRBJ1-6
clone_size: -
cdr3_aa: CASILGGGGRPLHF
cdr3_nt: TGTGCCAGCATTCTCGGGGGCGGGGGGAGACCCCTCCACTTT

d_call: -
v_call: TRBV7-9
j_call: TRBJ1-2
clone_size: -
cdr3_aa: CASSLVSYTF
cdr3_nt: TGTGCCAGCAGCTTAGTAAGCTACACCTTC

d_call: -
v_call: TRBV11-2
j_call: TRBJ2-7
clone_size: -
cdr3_aa: CASSPDGHYEQYF
cdr3_nt: TGTGCCAGCAGCCCGGACGGGCACTACGAGCAGTACTTC

d_call: -
v_call: TRBV7-2
j_call: TRBJ2-5
clone_size: -
cdr3_aa: CASSLNVGGRGETQYF
cdr3_nt: TGTGCCAGCAGCTTAAATGTGGGGGGGCGCGGGGAGACCCAGTACTTC

d_call: -
v_call: TRBV6-2/TRBV6-3
j_call: TRBJ2-7
clone_size: -
cdr3_aa: CASSPTGWEQYF
cdr3_nt: TGTGCCAGCAGTCCGACTGGTTGGGAGCAGTACTTC

d_call: -
v_call: TRBV19
j_call: TRBJ2-2
clone_size: once
cdr3_aa: CASSIWYRENTGELFF
cdr3_nt: TGTGCCAGTAGTATCTGGTACAGGGAGAACACCGGGGAGCTGTTTTTT

d_call: -
v_call: TRBV5-1
j_call: TRBJ1-4
clone_size: -
cdr3_aa: CASGMVGLNEKLFF
cdr3_nt: TGCGCCAGCGGGATGGTAGGCCTGAATGAAAAACTGTTTTTT

d_call: -
v_call: TRBV5-8
j_call: TRBJ2-5
clone_size: -
cdr3_aa: CASSFGETQYF
cdr3_nt: TGTGCCAGCAGCTTTGGGGAGACCCAGTACTTC

d_call: -
v_call: TRBV30
j_call: TRBJ2-3
clone_size: -
cdr3_aa: CAWKGGGTDTQYF
cdr3_nt: TGTGCCTGGAAAGGGGGTGGCACAGATACGCAGTATTTT

d_call: -
v_call: TRBV7-2
j_call: TRBJ1-3
clone_size: once
cdr3_aa: CASSLSSGPGNTIYF
cdr3_nt: TGTGCCAGCAGCTTAAGCTCAGGGCCTGGAAACACCATATATTTT

d_call: TRBD1
v_call: TRBV2
j_call: TRBJ1-2
clone_size: -
cdr3_aa: CASSLETGTYGYTF
cdr3_nt: TGTGCCAGCAGTTTAGAGACAGGGACCTATGGCTACACCTTC

d_call: -
v_call: TRBV5-8
j_call: TRBJ2-5
clone_size: -
cdr3_aa: CASTPRRVEETQYF
cdr3_nt: TGTGCCAGCACCCCCCGGCGGGTCGAAGAGACCCAGTACTTC

d_call: -
v_call: TRBV6-5
j_call: TRBJ1-2
clone_size: -
cdr3_aa: CASTGLHGYTF
cdr3_nt: TGTGCCAGCACAGGGTTACATGGCTACACCTTC

d_call: TRBD2
v_call: TRBV5-1
j_call: TRBJ2-5
clone_size: -
cdr3_aa: CASSFYLAGGGETQYF
cdr3_nt: TGCGCCAGCAGCTTTTATTTAGCGGGAGGCGGAGAGACCCAGTACTTC

d_call: -
v_call: TRBV6-2/TRBV6-3
j_call: TRBJ2-1
clone_size: -
cdr3_aa: CASSYSVRNEQFF
cdr3_nt: TGTGCCAGCAGTTACTCGGTGCGGAATGAGCAGTTCTTC

d_call: -
v_call: TRBV12-3/TRBV12-4
j_call: TRBJ1-2
clone_size: few
cdr3_aa: CASSTVPYGYTF
cdr3_nt: TGTGCCAGCTCGACGGTTCCCTATGGCTACACCTTC

d_call: -
v_call: TRBV7-8
j_call: TRBJ1-3
clone_size: -
cdr3_aa: CASSLGAGNTIYF
cdr3_nt: TGTGCCAGCAGCTTAGGGGCCGGAAACACCATATATTTT

d_call: TRBD1
v_call: TRBV29-1
j_call: TRBJ2-1
clone_size: -
cdr3_aa: CSPGQGARGEQFF
cdr3_nt: TGCAGCCCGGGCCAGGGGGCTCGGGGTGAGCAGTTCTTC

d_call: -
v_call: TRBV9
j_call: TRBJ1-5
clone_size: -
cdr3_aa: CASSVGQRGQPQHF
cdr3_nt: TGTGCCAGCAGCGTTGGACAACGAGGTCAGCCCCAGCATTTT

d_call: -
v_call: TRBV25-1
j_call: TRBJ2-1
clone_size: -
cdr3_aa: CASSSPGAHNEQFF
cdr3_nt: TGTGCCAGCAGTTCCCCTGGGGCCCACAATGAGCAGTTCTTC

d_call: TRBD2
v_call: TRBV9
j_call: TRBJ2-1
clone_size: -
cdr3_aa: CASSIRLAGGDEQFF
cdr3_nt: TGTGCCAGCAGCATAAGACTAGCGGGAGGGGATGAGCAGTTCTTC

d_call: -
v_call: TRBV27
j_call: TRBJ1-4
clone_size: few
cdr3_aa: CASSLTRGGGGEKLFF
cdr3_nt: TGTGCCAGCAGTTTAACAAGGGGGGGTGGTGGCGAAAAACTGTTTTTT

d_call: TRBD2
v_call: TRBV25-1
j_call: TRBJ2-1
clone_size: -
cdr3_aa: CASQLGLAGGPWSEQFF
cdr3_nt: TGTGCCAGCCAGCTTGGACTAGCGGGAGGGCCTTGGAGTGAGCAGTTCTTC

d_call: -
v_call: TRBV7-9
j_call: TRBJ1-3
clone_size: -
cdr3_aa: CASSLEGTRGNTIYF
cdr3_nt: TGTGCCAGCAGCTTAGAAGGGACACGCGGAAACACCATATATTTT

d_call: -
v_call: TRBV2
j_call: TRBJ2-1
clone_size: -
cdr3_aa: CASSELGYNEQFF
cdr3_nt: TGTGCCAGCAGTGAATTAGGGTACAATGAGCAGTTCTTC